A selection of T cell receptor beta chains follows, all from one sample in a study of patients and donors after allogeneic stem cell transplantation. TCRdb redid the calling of the RT-PCR reads with MiXCR, one entry per CDR3 protein. The sample shows 190,000 or so distinct CDR3 sequences, around two fifths of them seen only once. Sequencing used blood, either unsorted or a sorted T cell fraction (not recorded which). The receptors originated from a human donor who was either an allogeneic HSCT recipient or a stem cell or donor lymphocyte infusion donor (not recorded which). It is not recorded whose cells these are; they may come from a transplant donor. Each CDR3 is given with its conserved first and last residue. The order of the fields is CDR3 DNA, CDR3 protein, clone size, V gene, J gene, D gene. D genes are given only for firm matches. Some rows have no size entry. The others give once, few or many, or a class for an expanded clone.

TGCAGCGTGGACAGTGCTAACTATGGCTACACCTTC	CSVDSANYGYTF	few	TRBV29-1	TRBJ1-2	NA
TGTGCCAGCAGTGGCGAGCCGGGGGTGCGGCCCCAGCATTTT	CASSGEPGVRPQHF	few	TRBV27	TRBJ1-5	NA
TGCAGCGTGAGGGGAGAGGTGGTGGAGGGCGAGCAGTACTTC	CSVRGEVVEGEQYF	few	TRBV29-1	TRBJ2-7	NA
TGTGCCAGCAGCTCTCCGGGACTAGCGGGAGTAGAGCAGTACTTC	CASSSPGLAGVEQYF	NA	TRBV5-8	TRBJ2-7	TRBD2
TGTGCCAGCAGCTTCGCCATCGGGGAGCTGTTTTTT	CASSFAIGELFF	NA	TRBV9	TRBJ2-2	NA
TGTGCCAGCAGCTTCTCGGGACCTCGACTCACAGATACGCAGTATTTT	CASSFSGPRLTDTQYF	NA	TRBV7-2	TRBJ2-3	NA
TGCAGTGCCCCCCTAGCGGGAACCTACGAGCAGTACTTC	CSAPLAGTYEQYF	NA	TRBV20-1	TRBJ2-7	TRBD2
TGTGCCAGCAGTTACTCGGGAGGGCCCCAAACTGAAGCTTTCTTT	CASSYSGGPQTEAFF	NA	TRBV6-5	TRBJ1-1	NA
TGTGCCAGCCCTCTTACAGGGTTCTCCTACGAGCAGTACTTC	CASPLTGFSYEQYF	NA	TRBV6-5	TRBJ2-7	NA
TGCAGTGCTCCCGGGGGGACTAGCAAATACAATGAGCAGTTCTTC	CSAPGGTSKYNEQFF	NA	TRBV20-1	TRBJ2-1	TRBD2
TGTGCCAGCAAACAGGGAGGCCAGCCCCAGCATTTT	CASKQGGQPQHF	few	TRBV6-2/TRBV6-3	TRBJ1-5	NA
TGTGCCAGCAGCCTGGGACTAGCGGGAGGCAATGAGCAGTTCTTC	CASSLGLAGGNEQFF	many	TRBV12-3/TRBV12-4	TRBJ2-1	TRBD2
TGTGCCAGCAGCCAAGATCTCGGACTAGTTTTCGAGCAGTACTTC	CASSQDLGLVFEQYF	NA	TRBV4-2	TRBJ2-7	TRBD2
TGTGCCAGCAGTTTACCACCAAATCAGGGCACTATGAACACTGAAGCTTTCTTT	CASSLPPNQGTMNTEAFF	few	TRBV27	TRBJ1-1	NA
TGCGCCAGCACCGAGACAGTAACCTCCTACGAGCAGTACTTC	CASTETVTSYEQYF	NA	TRBV5-1	TRBJ2-7	NA
TGCGCCAGCAGCCAAGGGGAGTGGTCGAGCTCCTACAATGAGCAGTTCTTC	CASSQGEWSSSYNEQFF	NA	TRBV4-3	TRBJ2-1	NA
TGTGCCAGCAGTCACCGCGCGGGACAGGGTGGTTATGAGCAGTTCTTC	CASSHRAGQGGYEQFF	NA	TRBV6-5	TRBJ2-1	TRBD1
TGTGCCAGCAGCGAGGGGAGCTACCAAGAGACCCAGTACTTC	CASSEGSYQETQYF	NA	TRBV12-3/TRBV12-4	TRBJ2-5	NA
TGTGCCAGCACCGACCGGTATAGCGGGAGCTCCTACAATGAGCAGTTCTTC	CASTDRYSGSSYNEQFF	NA	TRBV2	TRBJ2-1	TRBD2
TGTGCCAGCAGTTTAGGGGACAGGAACTACGAGCAGTACTTC	CASSLGDRNYEQYF	few	TRBV12-3/TRBV12-4	TRBJ2-7	TRBD1
TGTGCCTGGAGTGCAGGGCAGGGGGGTAATCAGCCCCAGCATTTT	CAWSAGQGGNQPQHF	NA	TRBV30	TRBJ1-5	TRBD1
TGTGCCAGCCTTACGGAGTCGGGTGAGCAGTTCTTC	CASLTESGEQFF	NA	TRBV25-1	TRBJ2-1	NA
TGTGCCAGCAGTTACGGCAGGACCCATCAGCCCCAGCATTTT	CASSYGRTHQPQHF	NA	TRBV6-5	TRBJ1-5	NA
TGTGCCAGCAGTGAAGGGTGGAGGGATAATATCCAGTACTTC	CASSEGWRDNIQYF	NA	TRBV2	TRBJ2-4	NA
TGTGCCAGCAGCGCCGGGGAGATTGAGCCAGGGCGCGAAAAACTGTTTTTT	CASSAGEIEPGREKLFF	NA	TRBV7-9	TRBJ1-4	NA
TGTGCCAGCAGCCCGACAGGGAACCTTGGCTACACCTTC	CASSPTGNLGYTF	NA	TRBV6-5	TRBJ1-2	TRBD1
TGCAGCGTTGCTCAATCTAACAATGAGCAGTTCTTC	CSVAQSNNEQFF	few	TRBV29-1	TRBJ2-1	NA
TGTGCCAGCAGCTTGATGGGGGGCGCGACCTATGGCTACACCTTC	CASSLMGGATYGYTF	NA	TRBV5-6	TRBJ1-2	NA
TGTGCCAGCAGCCTCGGGACAAATAGCAATCAGCCCCAGCATTTT	CASSLGTNSNQPQHF	NA	TRBV5-6	TRBJ1-5	NA
TGTGCCAGCAGCCCCGGACTGCTCCTTAATTCACCCCTCCACTTT	CASSPGLLLNSPLHF	NA	TRBV7-3	TRBJ1-6	NA
TGCGCCAGCAGCCCTGCCGGGACTAGCGGGAGTTACGAGCAGTACTTC	CASSPAGTSGSYEQYF	NA	TRBV4-3	TRBJ2-7	TRBD2
TGTGCCAGCAGCTTAGACACCTTCTCTGGAAACACCATATATTTT	CASSLDTFSGNTIYF	few	TRBV11-1	TRBJ1-3	NA
TGTGCCAGCAGTTACGCGGTTTGGGCCAAAGAGACCCAGTACTTC	CASSYAVWAKETQYF	NA	TRBV6-2/TRBV6-3	TRBJ2-5	NA
TGTGCCAGCAGCGGACAGAGCTCTGGAAACACCATATATTTT	CASSGQSSGNTIYF	NA	TRBV9	TRBJ1-3	NA
TGTGCCAGCAGCGTGCTCCAGGGGGTAGAAATTACCGGGGAGCTGTTTTTT	CASSVLQGVEITGELFF	NA	TRBV9	TRBJ2-2	TRBD1
TGTGCCAGCAGTGACTCTCCGAGGGAAGGGCCCCAGCATTTT	CASSDSPREGPQHF	NA	TRBV6-4	TRBJ1-5	NA
TGTGCCAGCAGCCAAGGATGGGGGCAGAGTTATAGCAATCAGCCCCAGCATTTT	CASSQGWGQSYSNQPQHF	NA	TRBV3-1	TRBJ1-5	NA
TGTGCCAGCGTTTCTGGGGGCAATGGCAATCAGCCCCAGCATTTT	CASVSGGNGNQPQHF	NA	TRBV6-2/TRBV6-3	TRBJ1-5	NA
TGTGCCATCAGTGAACTACAGGGGCCCCTTGCGACCCAGTACTTC	CAISELQGPLATQYF	NA	TRBV10-3	TRBJ2-5	TRBD1
TGTGCCAGCAGCCCCCGGGGGAGCGCCGGCGGGTCACCCCTCCACTTT	CASSPRGSAGGSPLHF	few	TRBV11-2	TRBJ1-6	NA
TGTGCCAGCAGCCGAAGCCGGACTAGGGCAAATACGCAGTATTTT	CASSRSRTRANTQYF	NA	TRBV7-2	TRBJ2-3	TRBD2
TGTGCCAGCAGACCCCGGGACAGGGTTAGCAATCAGCCCCAGCATTTT	CASRPRDRVSNQPQHF	few	TRBV21-1	TRBJ1-5	NA
TGTGCCAGCAGCCCCTTGGGGGGAGGCTACGAGCAGTACTTC	CASSPLGGGYEQYF	NA	TRBV4-2	TRBJ2-7	NA
TGCGCCAGCAGCCCCCAGGGAGGATGGGACTATGGCTACACCTTC	CASSPQGGWDYGYTF	many	TRBV4-3	TRBJ1-2	NA
TGTGCCAGCAGTTTAAGGGCCGGGACAGTTAATGAAAAACTGTTTTTT	CASSLRAGTVNEKLFF	NA	TRBV27	TRBJ1-4	TRBD1